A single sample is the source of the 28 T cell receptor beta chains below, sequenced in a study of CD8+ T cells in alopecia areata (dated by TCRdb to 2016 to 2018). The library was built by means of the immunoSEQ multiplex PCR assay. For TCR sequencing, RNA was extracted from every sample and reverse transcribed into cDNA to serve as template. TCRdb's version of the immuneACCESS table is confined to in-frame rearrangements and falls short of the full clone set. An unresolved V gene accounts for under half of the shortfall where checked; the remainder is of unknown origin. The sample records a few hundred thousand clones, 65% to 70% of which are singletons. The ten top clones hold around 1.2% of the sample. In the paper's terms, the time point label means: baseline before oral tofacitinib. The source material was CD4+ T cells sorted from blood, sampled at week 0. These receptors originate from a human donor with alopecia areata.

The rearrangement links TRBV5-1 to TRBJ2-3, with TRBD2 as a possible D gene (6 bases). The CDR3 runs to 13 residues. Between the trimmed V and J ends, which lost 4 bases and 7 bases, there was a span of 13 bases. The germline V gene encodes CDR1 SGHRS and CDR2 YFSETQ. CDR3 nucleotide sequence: TGCGCCAGCAGCCGGGACTCTCCATATACGCAGTATTTT. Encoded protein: CASSRDSPYTQYF.

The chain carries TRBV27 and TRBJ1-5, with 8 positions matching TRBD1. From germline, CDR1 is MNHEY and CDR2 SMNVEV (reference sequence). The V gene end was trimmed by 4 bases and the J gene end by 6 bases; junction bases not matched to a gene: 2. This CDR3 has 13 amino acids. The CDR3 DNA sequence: TGTGCCAGCAGTTCAACAGGGGGTCAGCCCCAGCATTTT. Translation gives CASSSTGGQPQHF.

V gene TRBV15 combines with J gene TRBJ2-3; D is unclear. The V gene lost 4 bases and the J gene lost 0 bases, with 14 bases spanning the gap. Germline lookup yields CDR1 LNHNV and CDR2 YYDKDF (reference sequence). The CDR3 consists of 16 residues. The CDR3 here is CATSKGPSSSTDTQYF. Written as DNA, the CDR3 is TGTGCCACCAGCAAAGGGCCTTCCTCTAGCACAGATACGCAGTATTTT.

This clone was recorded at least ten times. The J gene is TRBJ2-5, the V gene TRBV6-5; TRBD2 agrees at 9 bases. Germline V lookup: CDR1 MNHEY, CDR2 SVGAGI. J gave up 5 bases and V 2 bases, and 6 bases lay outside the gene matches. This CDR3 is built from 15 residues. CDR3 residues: CASSYARGGWETQYF. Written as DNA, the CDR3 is TGTGCCAGCAGTTACGCGCGGGGGGGCTGGGAGACCCAGTACTTC.

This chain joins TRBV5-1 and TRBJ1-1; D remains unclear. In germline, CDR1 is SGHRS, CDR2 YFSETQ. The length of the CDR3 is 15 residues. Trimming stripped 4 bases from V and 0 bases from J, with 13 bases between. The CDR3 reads CASSRGLALNTEAFF. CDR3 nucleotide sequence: TGCGCCAGCAGCCGAGGGCTGGCGTTGAACACTGAAGCTTTCTTT.

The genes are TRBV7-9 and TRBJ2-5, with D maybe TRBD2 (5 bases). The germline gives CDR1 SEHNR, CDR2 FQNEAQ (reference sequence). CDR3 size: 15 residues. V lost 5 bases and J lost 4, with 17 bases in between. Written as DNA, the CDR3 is TGTGCCAGCAGCACCCCCAGGACTCAGGCAGAGACCCAGTACTTC. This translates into CASSTPRTQAETQYF.

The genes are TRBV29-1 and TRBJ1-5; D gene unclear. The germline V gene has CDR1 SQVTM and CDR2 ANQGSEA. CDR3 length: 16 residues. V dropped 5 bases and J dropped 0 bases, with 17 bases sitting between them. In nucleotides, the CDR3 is TGCAGCGTTTTTCCCTACCTGTCCTCTAGCAATCAGCCCCAGCATTTT. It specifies CSVFPYLSSSNQPQHF. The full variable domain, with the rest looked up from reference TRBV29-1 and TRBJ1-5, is SAVISQKPSRDICQRGTSLTIQCQVDSQVTMMFWYRQQPGQSLTLIATANQGSEATYESGFVIDKFPISRPNLTFSTLTVSNMSPEDSSIYLCSVFPYLSSSNQPQHFGDGTRLSIL.

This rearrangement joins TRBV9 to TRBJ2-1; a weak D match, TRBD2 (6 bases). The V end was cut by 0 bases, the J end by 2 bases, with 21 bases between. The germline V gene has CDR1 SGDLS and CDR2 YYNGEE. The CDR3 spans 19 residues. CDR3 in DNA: TGTGCCAGCAGCGTAGTTGCGCTAGCGAGGGCGCCCCCCTACAATGAGCAGTTCTTC. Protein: CASSVVALARAPPYNEQFF.

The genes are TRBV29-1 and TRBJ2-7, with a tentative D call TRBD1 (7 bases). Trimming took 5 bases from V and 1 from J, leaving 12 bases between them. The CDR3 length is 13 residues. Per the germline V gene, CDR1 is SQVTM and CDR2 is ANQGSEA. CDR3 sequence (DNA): TGCAGCGTTCAGACAGGGAGGTCCTACGAGCAGTACTTC. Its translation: CSVQTGRSYEQYF.

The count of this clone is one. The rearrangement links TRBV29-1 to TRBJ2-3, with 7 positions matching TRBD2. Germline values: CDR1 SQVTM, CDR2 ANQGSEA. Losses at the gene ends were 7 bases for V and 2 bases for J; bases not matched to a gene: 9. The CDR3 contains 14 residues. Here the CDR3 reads CSAPLGGTTDTQYF. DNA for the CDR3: TGCAGCGCTCCTCTGGGGGGGACCACAGATACGCAGTATTTT.

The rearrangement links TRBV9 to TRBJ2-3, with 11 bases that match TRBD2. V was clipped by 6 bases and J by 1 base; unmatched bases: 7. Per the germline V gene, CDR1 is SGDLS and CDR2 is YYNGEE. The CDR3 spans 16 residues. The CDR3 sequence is CASTSTSGTRTDTQYF. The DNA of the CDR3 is TGTGCCAGCACCTCGACTAGCGGGACCCGCACAGATACGCAGTATTTT.

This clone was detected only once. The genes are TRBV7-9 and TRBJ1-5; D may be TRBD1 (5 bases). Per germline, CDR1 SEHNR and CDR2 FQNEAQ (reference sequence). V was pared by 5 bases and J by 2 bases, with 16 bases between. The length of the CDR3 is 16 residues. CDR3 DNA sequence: TGTGCCAGCAGCCCAGGGCCGGGACTGGGCAATCAGCCCCAGCATTTT. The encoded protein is CASSPGPGLGNQPQHF.

The CDR3 protein is CAWSRATVKFGGELFF. CDR3 bases: TGTGCCTGGAGTCGGGCCACAGTCAAATTTGGGGGGGAGCTGTTTTTT. The V and J genes are TRBV30 and TRBJ2-2; no reliable D call. The V end was cut by 2 bases, the J end by 8 bases, with 21 bases between. CDR1 is GTSNPN and CDR2 is SVGIG in the germline V gene (reference sequence). The CDR3 contains 16 residues.

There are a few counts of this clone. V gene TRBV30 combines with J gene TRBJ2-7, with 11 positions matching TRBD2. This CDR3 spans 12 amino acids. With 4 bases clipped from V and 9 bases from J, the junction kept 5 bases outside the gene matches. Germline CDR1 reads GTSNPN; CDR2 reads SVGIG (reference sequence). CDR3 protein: CAWTTSGEGQYF. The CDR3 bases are TGTGCCTGGACGACTAGCGGGGAGGGGCAGTACTTC.

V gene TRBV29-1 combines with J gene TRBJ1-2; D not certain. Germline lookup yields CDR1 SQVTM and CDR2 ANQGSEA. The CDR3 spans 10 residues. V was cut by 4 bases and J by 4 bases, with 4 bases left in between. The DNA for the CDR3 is TGCAGCGTTGGCGGCTATGGCTACACCTTC. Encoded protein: CSVGGYGYTF.

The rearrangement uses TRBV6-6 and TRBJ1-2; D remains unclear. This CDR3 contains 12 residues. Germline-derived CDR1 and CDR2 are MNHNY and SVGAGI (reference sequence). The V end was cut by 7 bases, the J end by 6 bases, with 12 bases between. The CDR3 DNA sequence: TGTGCCAGCACCATAGACGGGGATGGCTACACCTTC. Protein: CASTIDGDGYTF.

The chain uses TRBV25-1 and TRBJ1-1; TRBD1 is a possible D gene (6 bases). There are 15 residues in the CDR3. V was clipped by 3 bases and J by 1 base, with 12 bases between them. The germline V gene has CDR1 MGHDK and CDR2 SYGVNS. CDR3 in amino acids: CASSDGGRANTEAFF. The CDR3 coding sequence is TGTGCCAGCAGTGATGGGGGCAGGGCGAACACTGAAGCTTTCTTT. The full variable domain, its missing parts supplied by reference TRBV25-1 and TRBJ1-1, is EADIYQTPRYLVIGTGKKITLECSQTMGHDKMYWYQQDPGMELHLIHYSYGVNSTEKGDLSSESTVSRIRTEHFPLTLESARPSHTSQYLCASSDGGRANTEAFFGQGTRLTVV.

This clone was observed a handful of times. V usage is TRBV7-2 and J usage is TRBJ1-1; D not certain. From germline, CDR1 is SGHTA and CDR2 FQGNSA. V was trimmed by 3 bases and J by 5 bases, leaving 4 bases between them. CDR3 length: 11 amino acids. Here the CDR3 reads CASSFITEAFF. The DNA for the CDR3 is TGTGCCAGCAGCTTCATTACTGAAGCTTTCTTT.

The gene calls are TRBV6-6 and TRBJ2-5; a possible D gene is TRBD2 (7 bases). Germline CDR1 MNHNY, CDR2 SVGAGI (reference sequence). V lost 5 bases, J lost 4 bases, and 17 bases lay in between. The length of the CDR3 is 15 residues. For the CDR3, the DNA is TGTGCCAGCAGTGGGTACGGGGGGCCGGGAGAGACCCAGTACTTC. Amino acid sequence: CASSGYGGPGETQYF.

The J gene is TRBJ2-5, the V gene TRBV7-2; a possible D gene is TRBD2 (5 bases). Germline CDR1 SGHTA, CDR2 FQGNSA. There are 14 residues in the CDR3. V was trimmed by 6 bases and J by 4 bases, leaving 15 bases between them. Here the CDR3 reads CASRSGARGETQYF. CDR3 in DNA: TGTGCCAGCAGATCAGGTGCCCGGGGAGAGACCCAGTACTTC. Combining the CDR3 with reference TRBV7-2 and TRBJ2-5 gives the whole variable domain GAGVSQSPSNKVTEKGKDVELRCDPISGHTALYWYRQSLGQGLEFLIYFQGNSAPDKSGLPSDRFSAERTGGSVSTLTIQRTQQEDSAVYLCASRSGARGETQYFGPGTRLLVL.

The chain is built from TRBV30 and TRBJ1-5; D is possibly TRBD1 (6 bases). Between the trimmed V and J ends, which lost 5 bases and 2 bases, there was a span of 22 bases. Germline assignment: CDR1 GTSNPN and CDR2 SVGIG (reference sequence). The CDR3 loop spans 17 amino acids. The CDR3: CAWGAGTQTLGNQPQHF. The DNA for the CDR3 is TGTGCCTGGGGGGCCGGGACACAAACCTTGGGCAATCAGCCCCAGCATTTT.

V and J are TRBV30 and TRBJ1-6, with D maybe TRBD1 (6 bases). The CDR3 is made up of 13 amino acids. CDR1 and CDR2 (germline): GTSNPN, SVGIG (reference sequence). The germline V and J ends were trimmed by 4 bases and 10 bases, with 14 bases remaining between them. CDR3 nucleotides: TGTGCCTGGATTGGGGGGGCAGGATCACCCCTCCACTTT. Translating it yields CAWIGGAGSPLHF. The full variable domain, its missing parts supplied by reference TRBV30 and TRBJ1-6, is SQTIHQWPATLVQPVGSPLSLECTVEGTSNPNLYWYRQAAGRGLQLLFYSVGIGQISSEVPQNLSASRPQDRQFILSSKKLLLSDSGFYLCAWIGGAGSPLHFGNGTRLTVT.

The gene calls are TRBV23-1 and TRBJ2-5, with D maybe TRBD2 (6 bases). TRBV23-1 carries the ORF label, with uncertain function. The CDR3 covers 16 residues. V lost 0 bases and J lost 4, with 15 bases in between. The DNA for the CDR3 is TGCGCCAGCAGTCAATCGGTGGGGACTGCCGGAGAGACCCAGTACTTC. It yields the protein CASSQSVGTAGETQYF.

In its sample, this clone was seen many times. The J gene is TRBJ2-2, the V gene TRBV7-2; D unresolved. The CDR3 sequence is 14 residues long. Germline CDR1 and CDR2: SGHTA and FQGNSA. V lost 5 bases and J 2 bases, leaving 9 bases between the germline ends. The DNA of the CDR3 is TGTGCCAGCAGCCAGTCAAGAAACACCGGGGAGCTGTTTTTT. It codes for CASSQSRNTGELFF.

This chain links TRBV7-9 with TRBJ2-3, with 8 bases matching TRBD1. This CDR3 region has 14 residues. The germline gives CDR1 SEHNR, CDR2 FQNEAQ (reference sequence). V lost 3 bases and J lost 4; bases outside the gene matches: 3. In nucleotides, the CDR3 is TGTGCCAGCAGCTTCGGACAGGGAGCAGATACGCAGTATTTT. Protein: CASSFGQGADTQYF.

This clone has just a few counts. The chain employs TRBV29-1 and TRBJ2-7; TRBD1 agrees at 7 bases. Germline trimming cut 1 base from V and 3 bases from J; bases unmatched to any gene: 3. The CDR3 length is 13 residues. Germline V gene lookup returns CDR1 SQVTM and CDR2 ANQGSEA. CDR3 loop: CSVEGDRDYEQYF. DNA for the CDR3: TGCAGCGTTGAAGGGGACAGAGACTACGAGCAGTACTTC.

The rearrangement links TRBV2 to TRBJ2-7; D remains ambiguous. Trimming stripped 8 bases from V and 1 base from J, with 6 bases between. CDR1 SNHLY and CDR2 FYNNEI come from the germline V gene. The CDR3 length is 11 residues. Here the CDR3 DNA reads TGTGCCAGCGGACCTTCCTACGAGCAGTACTTC. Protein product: CASGPSYEQYF.

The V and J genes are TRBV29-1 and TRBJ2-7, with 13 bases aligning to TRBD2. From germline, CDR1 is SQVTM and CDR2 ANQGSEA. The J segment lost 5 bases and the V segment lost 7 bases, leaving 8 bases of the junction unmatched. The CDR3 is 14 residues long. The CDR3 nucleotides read TGCAGCGCCGGGGGACTAGCGGGGAAACACGAGCAGTACTTC. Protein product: CSAGGLAGKHEQYF.